The clone carrying this T cell receptor (beta chain) was counted between two and nine times. The antigen is undetermined. The entry originates in a study of T-cell memory formation after mild COVID-19. Findings and caveats of the study: Clones shrinking from day 15 to 85 showed even CD4/CD8 mixes; later expanders tilted CD4+.

TCRdb ran MiXCR on the 5' RACE reads and lists one entry per CDR3 protein. The sample records fewer than 650,000 distinct CDR3 sequences, roughly 17% being singletons. Germline-derived CDR1 and CDR2 are SGHVS and FNYEAQ. CDR3 length: 15 residues. Trimming cost V 1 base and J 5 bases, with 12 bases left between them. Sequencing input: PBMCs or a T cell subset sorted from them (not recorded which). The TCR was taken from an adult woman who had mild COVID-19 (a few samples of this study predate the infection). Cell type and time point are not known. The V and J genes are TRBV7-6 and TRBJ1-5; a possible D gene is TRBD1 (5 bases). The DNA for the CDR3 is TGTGCCAGCAGCTTAGGCCCAGAGGGGTATCAGCCCCAGCATTTT. Translating it yields CASSLGPEGYQPQHF.